Reported below is one TCR beta chain. Its target is not known. The PCR ran on 60 Vbeta and 13 Jbeta primers. Sequencing was performed with immunoSEQ multiplex PCR; in TCRdb, only in-frame clones are kept and a portion is missing. The data hold about 110,000 clones, with about 86% observed a single time. The CDR3 has 15 residues. The V and J ends lost 2 bases and 2 bases respectively, with 13 bases between them. CDR1 is MNHEY and CDR2 is SVGAGI in the germline V gene. The entry originates in a study of cytomegalovirus exposure and HLA in healthy donors. General observations from the study: Cytomegalovirus association was assigned to some 160 TCR beta chains.

The chain joins TRBV6-5 to TRBJ2-7; weak D call: TRBD2 (6 bases). The receptor was isolated from a man in his forties in good health and CMV-seronegative. Sequencing was done on a sample of PBMCs. DNA of the CDR3: TGTGCCAGCAGTTACAGGGGCGGGGCCACCTACGAGCAGTACTTC. Its protein product is CASSYRGGATYEQYF.